This entry lists 25 T cell receptor beta chains sequenced from one sample in a study of blood T cell repertoires in COVID-19. The method was immunoSEQ multiplex PCR; TCRdb's version includes in-frame clones alone and lacks a portion of them. The profile shows under 250,000 clones, roughly 83% of them singletons. Sequencing was performed on peripheral blood. The receptors derive from an elderly man with acute or convalescent COVID-19.

The V and J genes are TRBV6-5 and TRBJ1-1, with a weak D call TRBD1 (5 bases). The CDR3 loop spans 15 amino acids. V lost 3 bases, J lost 1 base, and 12 bases lay in between. Germline CDR1 and CDR2: MNHEY and SVGAGI. CDR3 protein: CASSYQGTGNTEAFF. DNA of the CDR3: TGTGCCAGCAGTTATCAGGGAACGGGGAACACTGAAGCTTTCTTT.

The chain has TRBV5-6 and TRBJ1-1; D is perhaps TRBD1 (6 bases). V was clipped by 2 bases and J by 1 base, with 15 bases between them. Germline V gene lookup returns CDR1 SGHDT and CDR2 YYEEEE. The CDR3 is 16 amino acids. In DNA, the CDR3 is TGTGCCAGCAGCTTTTTAATTAGACAGGAGAACACTGAAGCTTTCTTT. Translation: CASSFLIRQENTEAFF.

In its sample, this clone was seen a few times. The J gene is TRBJ2-7, the V gene TRBV29-1; 16 positions agree with TRBD2. Germline V gene data show CDR1 as SQVTM and CDR2 as ANQGSEA. The CDR3 runs to 17 residues. Trimming removed 3 bases from V and 2 bases from J; junction bases left unmatched: 7. This chain's CDR3 is CSVEGLAGGRPPYEQYF. The CDR3 DNA reads as TGCAGCGTTGAGGGACTAGCGGGAGGGCGTCCTCCCTACGAGCAGTACTTC.

The V call is TRBV2, the J call TRBJ1-1; D is unclear. CDR3 length equals 13 residues. With 3 bases removed from V and 6 bases from J, the gap between germline ends came to 11 bases. CDR1 is SNHLY and CDR2 is FYNNEI in the germline V gene. The chain's CDR3 is CASSEGTWAEAFF. The DNA for the CDR3 is TGTGCCAGCAGTGAGGGCACCTGGGCTGAAGCTTTCTTT.

This rearrangement joins TRBV18 to TRBJ1-1; D call uncertain. The CDR3 has 13 amino acids. V shed 6 bases and J shed 5 bases, with 13 bases lying between them. From germline, CDR1 is KGHSH and CDR2 LQKENI. The CDR3 loop reads CASSPQEGTEAFF. DNA for the CDR3: TGTGCCAGCTCGCCCCAAGAGGGAACTGAAGCTTTCTTT.

The chain recombines TRBV7-2 with TRBJ2-1; 11 bases align to TRBD2. Germline V gene sequence: CDR1 SGHTA, CDR2 FQGNSA. This CDR3 has 16 amino acids. The V gene end was trimmed by 5 bases and the J gene end by 4 bases; junction bases not matched to a gene: 7. CDR3 residues: CASSPTSGSLYNEQFF. Written as DNA, the CDR3 is TGTGCCAGCAGCCCTACTAGCGGGAGTTTGTACAATGAGCAGTTCTTC.

V usage is TRBV23-1 and J usage is TRBJ1-3; D ambiguous. Being an ORF, TRBV23-1 has a function that is uncertain. The CDR3 contains 16 residues. The V end was cut by 0 bases, the J end by 0 bases, with 9 bases between. CDR3: CASSQSNAISGNTIYF. CDR3 nucleotides: TGCGCCAGCAGTCAATCGAATGCGATCTCTGGAAACACCATATATTTT.

The chain links TRBV12-3 or TRBV12-4 to TRBJ2-1; 10 bases map to TRBD1. The CDR3 totals 11 residues. V shed 4 bases and J 16 bases; nucleotides not matched to a gene: 4. The CDR3 DNA sequence: TGTGCCAGCAGTTCGCGGGACAGGGGATTCTTC. Protein sequence: CASSSRDRGFF.

The chain recombines TRBV18 with TRBJ1-6; 7 bases fit TRBD1. CDR1 and CDR2 from the germline V gene are KGHSH and LQKENI. The CDR3 consists of 14 residues. The V gene end was trimmed by 6 bases and the J gene end by 8 bases; junction bases not matched to a gene: 7. CDR3 sequence reads: CASSLTGVDSPLHF. CDR3 in DNA: TGTGCCAGCTCTCTCACAGGGGTCGATTCACCCCTCCACTTT.

The rearrangement joins TRBV27 to TRBJ1-4; TRBD1 aligns across 7 bases. This CDR3 spans 14 amino acids. Germline trimming cut 5 bases from V and 7 bases from J; bases unmatched to any gene: 7. Germline values: CDR1 MNHEY, CDR2 SMNVEV (reference sequence). CDR3 bases: TGTGCCAGCAGTCCAGCAGGGGGTGGTGAAAAACTGTTTTTT. It translates to CASSPAGGGEKLFF.

By its share, this clone is medium-sized (0.01 to 0.1%). The gene calls are TRBV4-1 and TRBJ2-7, with TRBD1 identical over 9 bases. The ends lost 0 bases at V and 3 bases at J; junction bases unmatched: 9. This CDR3 contains 17 residues. CDR1 and CDR2 (germline): MGHRA, YSYEKL. The CDR3 coding sequence is TGCGCCAGCAGCCAAGAAAGCGTCGGGACAGGGATCTACGAGCAGTACTTC. This sequence encodes CASSQESVGTGIYEQYF.

This clone has just a few counts. The V call is TRBV5-6, the J call TRBJ1-1; D might be TRBD1 (6 bases). V was shortened by 5 bases and J by 4 bases, with 15 bases between the two germline ends. The CDR3 loop spans 14 amino acids. The germline CDR1 and CDR2 sequences are SGHDT and YYEEEE. The CDR3 sequence is CASRAFGGATEAFF. For the CDR3, the DNA is TGTGCCAGCAGAGCGTTCGGGGGGGCCACTGAAGCTTTCTTT.

The rearrangement joins TRBV2 to TRBJ1-2, with TRBD1 matching over 12 bases. From germline, CDR1 is SNHLY and CDR2 FYNNEI. The CDR3 extends over 17 amino acids. After removal of 7 bases from V and 2 bases from J, the junction contained 11 bases not matched to a gene. The CDR3 DNA is TGTGCCAGCAATGGCCGGGACAGGGGGCCAATCAACTATGGCTACACCTTC. Translating gives CASNGRDRGPINYGYTF.

The chain couples TRBV5-1 to TRBJ1-4; 8 bases are shared with TRBD1. V gave up 4 bases and J gave up 7 bases; unmatched junction bases: 6. Germline loops: CDR1 SGHRS, CDR2 YFSETQ. This CDR3 spans 14 amino acids. The CDR3 sequence is CASSPGTGFEKLFF. The CDR3 bases are TGCGCCAGCAGCCCCGGGACAGGCTTTGAAAAACTGTTTTTT.

The rearrangement links TRBV30 to TRBJ1-5; D is perhaps TRBD1 (5 bases). The CDR3 totals 13 residues. Germline-derived CDR1 and CDR2 are GTSNPN and SVGIG (reference sequence). V lost 2 bases and J 6 bases, leaving 11 bases between the germline ends. The CDR3 loop reads CAWSPQGVQPQHF. Written as DNA, the CDR3 is TGTGCCTGGAGTCCTCAGGGCGTTCAGCCCCAGCATTTT.

The rearrangement links TRBV5-1 to TRBJ2-7, with 10 nucleotides matching TRBD1. Germline V gene lookup returns CDR1 SGHRS and CDR2 YFSETQ. CDR3 size: 16 residues. Unmatched junction bases numbered 9, after V lost 4 bases and J lost 2 bases. The CDR3 here is CASSPGGTGATYEQYF. CDR3 in DNA: TGCGCCAGCAGCCCAGGGGGGACAGGGGCTACCTACGAGCAGTACTTC.

J is TRBJ1-1 and V is TRBV6-1; D is unclear. CDR3 length: 16 amino acids. The V end lost 4 bases, the J end lost 0 bases, and 15 bases lay between the germline ends. Germline values: CDR1 MNHNS, CDR2 SASEGT. CDR3 DNA: TGTGCCAGCAGTGCCATCGGAGGGTGGATGAACACTGAAGCTTTCTTT. Translating it yields CASSAIGGWMNTEAFF.

The CDR3 region is CASSDRQGASNQPQHF. CDR3 DNA: TGTGCCAGCAGTGACAGACAGGGGGCGAGCAATCAGCCCCAGCATTTT. The chain is built from TRBV6-2 or TRBV6-3 and TRBJ1-5; 10 bases agree with TRBD1. After removal of 5 bases from V and 1 base from J, the junction contained 5 bases not matched to a gene. Germline CDR1 MNHEY, CDR2 SVGEGT. CDR3 length: 16 amino acids.

CDR3 in amino acids: CASSPADRGWSYNSPLHF. Here the CDR3 DNA reads TGTGCCAGCAGTCCCGCTGACAGGGGGTGGTCCTATAATTCACCCCTCCACTTT. The chain couples TRBV27 to TRBJ1-6; 9 bases line up with TRBD1. Per germline, CDR1 MNHEY and CDR2 SMNVEV (reference sequence). The CDR3 sequence is 18 residues long. V shed 5 bases, J shed 1 base, and the junction held 9 bases outside the gene matches.

CDR3 DNA sequence: TGTGCCAGCTCACCTTCAGGACAGTATAATTCACCCCTCCACTTT. Its protein is CASSPSGQYNSPLHF. The genes are TRBV18 and TRBJ1-6; D perhaps matches TRBD1 (6 bases). Looked up from germline, CDR1 is KGHSH and CDR2 is LQKENI. The CDR3 totals 15 residues. The V and J ends lost 3 bases and 4 bases respectively, with 10 bases between them.

The chain has TRBV27 and TRBJ1-2, with no clear D. Germline V gives CDR1 MNHEY, CDR2 SMNVEV (reference sequence). Trimming removed 4 bases at V and 4 bases at J, with 7 bases between. The CDR3 is 12 residues long. CDR3 in amino acids: CASSSNLYGYTF. For the CDR3, the DNA is TGTGCCAGCAGTTCTAATCTCTATGGCTACACCTTC.

The chain links TRBV28 to TRBJ1-2; TRBD1 is a possible D gene (5 bases). V lost 1 base to trimming and J lost 7 bases, with 16 bases between them. The CDR3 sequence is 15 residues long. Germline lookup yields CDR1 MDHEN and CDR2 SYDVKM. DNA of the CDR3: TGTGCCAGCAGTTTATATGCAGGGCCTTCCCCTGGCTACACCTTC. It translates to CASSLYAGPSPGYTF.

Remarks on this clone: This sample includes further DNA sequences coding for the same CDR3. V gene TRBV7-2 combines with J gene TRBJ2-7; D remains ambiguous. The CDR3 totals 11 residues. The V end lost 5 bases, the J end lost 3 bases, and 5 bases lay between the germline ends. Germline loops: CDR1 SGHTA, CDR2 FQGNSA. This CDR3 reads CASSRSYEQYF. The CDR3 region has the DNA TGTGCCAGCAGCCGGAGCTACGAGCAGTACTTC.

The J gene is TRBJ2-3, the V gene TRBV7-6, with TRBD2 matching 12 bases. Per the germline V gene, CDR1 is SGHVS and CDR2 is FNYEAQ. V trimming: 2 bases; J trimming: 0 bases; junction bases outside the gene matches: 12. CDR3 length equals 20 residues. CDR3 sequence: CASSLPRTSGAWGSTDTQYF. CDR3 nucleotides: TGTGCCAGCAGCTTACCCCGGACTAGCGGGGCCTGGGGGAGCACAGATACGCAGTATTTT.

This clone was found a few times. V and J are TRBV7-9 and TRBJ2-3; D might be TRBD2 (5 bases). V lost 3 bases and J 0 bases, leaving 13 bases between the germline ends. This CDR3 spans 16 amino acids. CDR1 is SEHNR, CDR2 FQNEAQ, per germline (reference sequence). This CDR3 is CASSFQAVTSTDTQYF. The CDR3 DNA reads TGTGCCAGCAGCTTTCAAGCGGTTACTAGCACAGATACGCAGTATTTT.